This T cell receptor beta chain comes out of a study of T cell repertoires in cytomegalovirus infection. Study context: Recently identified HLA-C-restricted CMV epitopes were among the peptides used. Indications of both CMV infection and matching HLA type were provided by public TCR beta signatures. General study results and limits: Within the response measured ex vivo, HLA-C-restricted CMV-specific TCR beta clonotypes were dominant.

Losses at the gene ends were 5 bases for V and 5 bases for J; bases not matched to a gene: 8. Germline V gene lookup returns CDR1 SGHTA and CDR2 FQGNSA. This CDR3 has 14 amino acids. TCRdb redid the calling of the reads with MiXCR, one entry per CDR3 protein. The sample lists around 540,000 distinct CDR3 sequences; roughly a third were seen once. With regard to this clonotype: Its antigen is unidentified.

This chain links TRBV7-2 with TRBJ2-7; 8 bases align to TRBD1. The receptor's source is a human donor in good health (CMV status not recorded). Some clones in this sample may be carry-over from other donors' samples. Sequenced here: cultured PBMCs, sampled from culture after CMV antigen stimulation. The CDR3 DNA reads TGTGCCAGCAGCCCCTTGGGACAGGACCACGAGCAGTACTTC. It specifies CASSPLGQDHEQYF.